This T cell receptor (beta chain) was sequenced in a study of blood T cell repertoires in COVID-19. About the study: Sources were T cells, B-cell-depleted T cells, or PBMCs; the material itself was cDNA or gDNA.

Per the authors' pipeline: Nucleated cell counts were estimated from reference gene primer amplification. Libraries were prepared by immunoSEQ multiplex PCR; TCRdb keeps only in-frame clonotypes and omits some of them. Clone size and V and J calls were adopted from that table, with D and trimming inferred from the DNA. The data show roughly 700,000 clones, with approximately 90% seen just once and approximately 0.25% held by the top ten. From germline, CDR1 is SNHLY and CDR2 FYNNEI. V gave up 8 bases and J gave up 5 bases, with 16 bases separating them. The CDR3 totals 14 residues. The chain is built from TRBV2 and TRBJ2-1; tentative D call: TRBD2 (5 bases). This receptor was identified in a woman younger than 30 with acute or convalescent COVID-19. The source material was peripheral blood. For the CDR3, the DNA is TGTGCCAGCCTTCAGGAGGCCCCCCACAATGAGCAGTTCTTC. Translated, it gives CASLQEAPHNEQFF.